Listed below are T cell receptor beta chains from one sample, sequenced in a study of blood T cells in healthy people across ages. TCRdb independently ran MiXCR on the 5' RACE reads; one entry per CDR3 protein. The sample contains 1.5 million to 2 million distinct CDR3 sequences, roughly 32% of which appear only once. Sequencing input: blood. The receptors come from a woman between 25 and 40 years old in good health. CDR3s include the opening cysteine and the closing phenylalanine or tryptophan. A D gene is named only where the DNA matches it firmly. Not all rows give a size; the values are once, few, many and, for expanded clones, a class.

size	D	V	J	DNA	CDR3
NA	NA	TRBV28	TRBJ2-7	TGTGCCATCATTGGTCAAAGCTCCTACGAGCAGTACTTC	CAIIGQSSYEQYF
few	TRBD1	TRBV16	TRBJ2-5	TGTGCCAGCAGCCTGGACAGGATACAAGAGACCCAGTACTTC	CASSLDRIQETQYF
few	TRBD2	TRBV12-3/TRBV12-4	TRBJ2-7	TGTGCCAGCAGGAACGGACTAGGGGTCTACGAGCAGTACTTC	CASRNGLGVYEQYF
NA	TRBD1	TRBV5-1	TRBJ2-7	TGCGCCAGCAGCTTGGGCAGGGGGCAATACGAGCAGTACTTC	CASSLGRGQYEQYF
few	NA	TRBV6-1	TRBJ2-7	TGTGCCAGCAGTACCTCCCCGGGCCCCGTCTACGAGCAGTACTTC	CASSTSPGPVYEQYF
few	TRBD2	TRBV20-1	TRBJ2-5	TGCAGTGCGAAAACTAGCGCAGAGCAGTACTTC	CSAKTSAEQYF
NA	TRBD2	TRBV20-1	TRBJ2-5	TGCAGTGCTCCGACGGGGGGCGGGGGGTCGGCGGAGACCCAGTACTTC	CSAPTGGGGSAETQYF
many	NA	TRBV9	TRBJ2-3	TGTGCCAGCAGCGGGGACCTCACAGATACGCAGTATTTT	CASSGDLTDTQYF
NA	NA	TRBV4-2	TRBJ2-7	TGTGCCAGCAACCAAGATCTAGGGTCCTACGAGCAGTACTTC	CASNQDLGSYEQYF
NA	TRBD2	TRBV20-1	TRBJ2-1	TGCAGTGCTTCCGGGACTAGGATCTACAATGAGCAGTTCTTC	CSASGTRIYNEQFF
NA	NA	TRBV20-1	TRBJ2-3	TGCAGCGCTAATGTGCAGGGGGATACGCAGTATTTT	CSANVQGDTQYF
NA	NA	TRBV4-1	TRBJ2-7	TGCGCCAGCAGCCACCCCCCGGCTAGGCGATACGAGCAGTACTTC	CASSHPPARRYEQYF
few	TRBD2	TRBV27	TRBJ2-5	TGTGCCAGCAGTGCACTAGCGGGAGTTGGAGAGACCCAGTACTTC	CASSALAGVGETQYF
NA	NA	TRBV20-1	TRBJ2-7	TGCAGTGTTCACGAGGGGTTACCCTACAATGAGCAGTACTTC	CSVHEGLPYNEQYF
few	NA	TRBV20-1	TRBJ2-2	TGCAGTGCTAGTAGGGATGGTCTAGCGAACACCGGGGAGCTGTTTTTT	CSASRDGLANTGELFF
NA	NA	TRBV29-1	TRBJ1-2	TGCAGCGTTGGGACACTAACCGCAGACACTAACTATGGCTACACCTTC	CSVGTLTADTNYGYTF
NA	TRBD1	TRBV7-8	TRBJ2-7	TGTGCCAGCAGCTTCGGGTCACAGGGGTCCTACGAGCAGTACTTC	CASSFGSQGSYEQYF
once	NA	TRBV21-1	TRBJ2-3	TGTGCCAGCAGCCGCCCTGGGTTGGCTAGCGGGGGCACAGATACGCAGTATTTT	CASSRPGLASGGTDTQYF
NA	NA	TRBV28	TRBJ2-5	TGTGCCAGCAGTTCCCGACGGGGAACTGGGGAGACCCAGTACTTC	CASSSRRGTGETQYF
NA	NA	TRBV10-3	TRBJ1-1	TGTGCCATCAGTGGGGGACGGAGAAACACTGAAGCTTTCTTT	CAISGGRRNTEAFF
once	TRBD1	TRBV24-1	TRBJ2-5	TGTGCCACCAGTGAGCCAGACAGGGCCGACGAGACCCAGTACTTC	CATSEPDRADETQYF
NA	TRBD2	TRBV27	TRBJ2-3	TGTGCCAGCAGTTTATTGGGACTAGTCCCCAAGGGTACGCAGTATTTT	CASSLLGLVPKGTQYF
few	TRBD1	TRBV4-1	TRBJ2-1	TGCGCCAGCAGCCAAGCTTCAGCCGGGACAGGGGATTTGCCGGCGAGGTATGAGCAGTTCTTC	CASSQASAGTGDLPARYEQFF
once	NA	TRBV19	TRBJ2-7	TGTGCCAGTAATAACCTTCCCGGGGCCGAGCAGTACTTC	CASNNLPGAEQYF
NA	NA	TRBV30	TRBJ2-7	TGTGCCGGGAGTGTGAACAGGGCGAGCGAGCAGTACTTC	CAGSVNRASEQYF
NA	NA	TRBV5-6	TRBJ1-4	TGTGCCAGCAGCTTGGAGAAGGCAGGGACTGAATACCTGTTTTTT	CASSLEKAGTEYLFF
few	TRBD2	TRBV10-3	TRBJ2-3	TGTGCCATCAGTGTTGGGCGGGAGAGTACAGATACGCAGTATTTT	CAISVGRESTDTQYF
NA	TRBD2	TRBV30	TRBJ2-3	TGTGCCTGCCGTCTGGGGGGGATGGATACGCAGTATTTT	CACRLGGMDTQYF
NA	NA	TRBV11-2	TRBJ1-2	TGTGCCAGCAGCAGATCGGACAGTTCTAACTATGGCTACACCTTC	CASSRSDSSNYGYTF
few	TRBD2	TRBV27	TRBJ2-4	TGTGCCAGCAGTAGGGGACTAGCGGGAGCCAAAAACATTCAGTACTTC	CASSRGLAGAKNIQYF
NA	NA	TRBV7-8	TRBJ1-1	TGTGCCAGCAGCCCCGGGGGTGCAGCTGAAGCTTTCTTT	CASSPGGAAEAFF
NA	NA	TRBV7-3	TRBJ2-3	TGTGCCAGCAGCCCCGAGGCGGGGAGCGGGTTCACAGATACGCAGTATTTT	CASSPEAGSGFTDTQYF
few	NA	TRBV6-6	TRBJ1-1	TGTGCCAGCAGTTACTCCCCTTCCGAAGCTTTCTTT	CASSYSPSEAFF
many	NA	TRBV6-2/TRBV6-3	TRBJ1-2	TGTGCCAGCGTTTTGAAGGACAGAGCTAACTATGGCTACACCTTC	CASVLKDRANYGYTF
few	TRBD1	TRBV5-1	TRBJ2-3	TGCGCCAGTCCCAAGGGGGCACCTAGCACAGATACGCAGTATTTT	CASPKGAPSTDTQYF
NA	NA	TRBV6-5	TRBJ2-1	TGTGCCAGCAGTTACCCTACAGCTCCTCCTACCCACAATGAGCAGTTCTTC	CASSYPTAPPTHNEQFF
NA	NA	TRBV5-1	TRBJ1-1	TGCGCCAGCAGCGGTCGCCCAGACACTGAAGCTTTCTTT	CASSGRPDTEAFF
NA	TRBD1	TRBV4-1	TRBJ2-7	TGCGCCAGCAGCCGGGACCAGGGGGCATCCTACGAGCAGTACTTC	CASSRDQGASYEQYF
NA	TRBD2	TRBV28	TRBJ2-7	TGTGCCAGCACCAGAGGGCTAGCGGATACCTACGAGCAGTACTTC	CASTRGLADTYEQYF
NA	NA	TRBV24-1	TRBJ2-7	TGTGCCACCAGTGATTTCGGCGGGACCTACGAGCAGTACTTC	CATSDFGGTYEQYF
NA	NA	TRBV7-2	TRBJ2-1	TGTGCCAGCAGCCCATTCACGGGTGTGCAGTTCTTC	CASSPFTGVQFF
few	NA	TRBV4-1	TRBJ2-6	TGCGCCAGCAGCCAAGGAAGACAGCGCTCTGGGGCCAACGTCCTGACTTTC	CASSQGRQRSGANVLTF
once	NA	TRBV7-2	TRBJ1-1	TGTGCCAGCAGCTTCTCCGGGGGTGGTCGGACTGAAGCTTTCTTT	CASSFSGGGRTEAFF
once	TRBD1	TRBV28	TRBJ1-1	TGTGCCAGCAGTTCCCAGGGGGCAATTAACACTGAAGCTTTCTTT	CASSSQGAINTEAFF
NA	NA	TRBV28	TRBJ2-7	TGTGCCAGCACCAGTTTTGGCCCTTCTTTCTACGAGCAGTACTTC	CASTSFGPSFYEQYF
few	TRBD1	TRBV29-1	TRBJ2-7	TGCAGCGTTATGAGGGACAGGGACTACGAGCAGTACTTC	CSVMRDRDYEQYF
NA	NA	TRBV11-2	TRBJ2-7	TGTGCCAGCACCCATTTAGGTCCGTACGAGCAGTACTTC	CASTHLGPYEQYF